This T cell receptor beta chain is drawn from a study of blood T cell repertoires in COVID-19. Study-wide background: COVID-19 samples from acute and convalescent phases originated in the United States, Italy and Spain.

With respect to this clone: This is likely a read error, given that the CDR3 carries no conserved phenylalanine or tryptophan at its end. The DNA is omitted, as the CDR3 cannot be located on it reliably, and the CDR3 follows TCRdb's listing.

The CDR3 has 9 residues if both end residues are counted. Germline-derived CDR1 and CDR2 are SGHTS and YDEGEE. Some clones are missing from TCRdb's copy, which holds only in-frame ones; the method was immunoSEQ multiplex PCR. This repertoire shows roughly 250,000 clones, approximately 91% found once; its top ten account for 0.65% to 0.95%. Sequencing used peripheral blood. The sequence was collected from a woman between 25 and 40 years old with acute or convalescent COVID-19. The V call is TRBV5-8, the J call TRBJ2-6; the listed D gene, TRBD1, was not tested against the DNA. CDR3 sequence: CASGLQEPV.